This T cell receptor beta chain was found in a study of Ad26.COV2.S vaccination and SARS-CoV-2 variants listed by TCRdb under 2021. For context, the study as a whole: Donors in the vaccine arm were drawn from COV1001, a multicentre, randomized, double-blind, placebo-controlled phase I-IIa trial testing Ad26.COV2.S in healthy adults. A total of some 30 samples were included in the TCR-sequenced set, comprising 19 Ad26.COV2.S vaccine recipients, 5 placebo recipients and 8 SARS-CoV-2 convalescent individuals. The specificity and breadth of SARS-CoV-2-reactive T cell receptors after Ad26.COV2.S vaccination were assessed by TCRbeta repertoire sequencing. Ad26.COV2.S was administered intramuscularly at 5 x 10^10 or 1 x 10^11 viral particles, either as a single shot or as two shots given 56 days apart. Investigators did not know the trial group allocation while performing experiments and assessing outcomes. Trial participants were randomized into five groups of five, in which low-dose or high-dose Ad26.COV2.S was given once or twice, or placebo was given on both occasions. The study at large found these results: Substantial breadth of spike-specific CD8+ and CD4+ T cell responses was reported after vaccination. Vaccine and placebo recipients had comparable non-spike TCR breadth, which fits with the vaccine containing only spike. Comparing responses between vaccine doses or regimens was not something the study was powered to do. Spike-specific TCR breadth was higher in Ad26.COV2.S recipients than in placebo recipients (P = 0.0014). It was noted by the authors that total T cell responses may have been underestimated by the TCR breadth and depth analyses.

Sequences MGHRA (CDR1) and YSYEKL (CDR2) are obtained from the germline V gene. The CDR3 spans 15 residues, from the cysteine through the phenylalanine. The entry retains the CDR3 DNA only, 45 bases that are in frame from base 1. Clipping removes 4 bases from V and 8 bases from J, with 13 as the unmatched junction base count. About this clone itself: Its target antigen remains unknown. No base quality information exists; no much larger clone differs at one position.

The immunoSEQ Assay was used to sequence TCRbeta CDR3 regions. After extraction, genomic DNA underwent amplification by bias-controlled multiplex PCR, followed by high-throughput sequencing. As for how the authors treated the data: To quantify the absolute abundance of every unique TCRbeta CDR3 region, sequences were collapsed and filtered. T cell fraction was estimated by normalizing TCRbeta template counts to usable DNA, with usable DNA measured through amplification of reference genes found in all nucleated cells. Repertoire TCRs were annotated as SARS-CoV-2-specific when V gene, CDR3 amino acid sequence and J gene were exactly matched to a known reactive TCR set. The reference SARS-CoV-2 TCR set was derived from MIRA and filtered for enrichment in COVID-19-positive ImmuneCODE repertoires, a step that removed public or cross-reactive TCRs. Based on the MIRA antigens, annotated TCRs were further analysed at the level of specific ORF or position within ORF. Depth was the summed frequency of annotated unique rearrangements, while breadth was defined as annotated unique rearrangements over total unique productive rearrangements. TCR breadth was compared between groups using two-sided Wilcoxon rank-sum tests. TCRdb retrieved this table from immuneACCESS and kept in-frame rearrangements only. Not all clones are present; in checked studies, unresolved V genes account for under half, and no reason is known for the remainder. V, J and clone size were drawn from that table, and D and trimming were deduced from the DNA. This sample comprises approximately 420,000 clones, over 75% of them detected only once. Roughly 4% of the sample belongs to the ten largest clones.

The treatment or condition label, read with the paper, signifies: around 19 received Ad26.COV2.S at low or high dose, single or two shots; a few received placebo; per-sample allocation not given. Repertoires of vaccine and placebo recipients were sequenced from samples taken on day 63 after the first injection. In Cohort 1b, around 25 adults aged 18-55 years were enrolled at a single site in Boston, USA, between 29 July and 7 August 2020. Ad26.COV2.S consisted of a replication-incompetent adenovirus type 26 vector by which a prefusion-stabilized SARS-CoV-2 spike protein from the original Wuhan strain was expressed.

Source: peripheral blood, taken in a trial of Ad26.COV2.S vaccine versus placebo. The chain is assembled from TRBV4-1 and TRBJ1-2, with TRBD1 matching 7 junction bases. The sequence came from a person between 18 and 59 years old who received the Ad26.COV2.S COVID-19 vaccine or a placebo. The sequenced DNA: TGCGCCAGCAGCCGGGGACAGCCAGACGTTTCAGGCTACACCTTC. Its amino acids are CASSRGQPDVSGYTF.